This entry is about one T cell receptor beta chain. The antigen it binds to is not known. Base qualities are not at hand, and no much larger clone is one base apart. TCRbeta CDR3 regions were amplified from genomic DNA using the immunoSEQ Assay, a bias-controlled multiplex PCR. As for the original processing: Nucleated cell counts per sample were estimated from amplification of reference gene primers within the assay. To quantify the absolute abundance of each unique TCRbeta CDR3 rearrangement, sequence reads were collapsed and filtered. Productive Simpson clonality was computed per sample as the square root of Simpson's diversity index over productive rearrangements. This immuneACCESS table, as held by TCRdb, lists in-frame sequences with V and J called but not all clones. Of the missing ones, under half trace to an unresolved V gene in checked studies; the others have no known cause. D and trimming come from the DNA, and the V and J calls and clone size come from that table. The sample includes 90,000 or so clones, with 86% observed a single time. The ten largest account for roughly 25% of the sample.

The collaborating institutions used their own protocols to collect whole blood in K2EDTA tubes. For TCRbeta analysis, collaborators shipped samples in one of three forms: frozen whole blood, isolated PBMCs, or DNA extracted from either of those sample types. From the cysteine up to the phenylalanine, the CDR3 has a length of 13 residues. The CDR3 DNA has 39 bases and is translated from base 1. CDR1 and CDR2 were assigned from the germline V gene as MDHEN and SYDVKM. V is clipped by 7 bases and J by 2 bases, and the sequence between their germline boundaries is 8 bases long. The data were taken from a study of blood T cell repertoires in COVID-19 (dated by TCRdb to between 2020 and 2021). As for the study more broadly: The collaborator samples originated in the United States, Italy and Spain and spanned the acute and convalescent phases of COVID-19. The repertoires were released in a freely available public database meant as a resource for research on the immune response to SARS-CoV-2. A de-identified subject ID, COVID-19 status, age in years and sex were almost always included in the sample metadata. Where available, HLA class I and class II types were obtained from metadata supplied by the sample provider rather than from assay-based typing. The prospective study material was composed of cDNA or gDNA derived from T cells, B-cell-depleted T cells, or PBMCs. Samples were obtained from the ongoing ImmuneRACE study (first 160 participants) and from 1,254 subjects provided by 6 global collaborators. Subjects who had been exposed to COVID-19, were actively infected with it, or had recovered from it provided the deeply sampled blood TCRbeta repertoires that made up the dataset.

Study-wide conclusions, independent of this receptor: Clinical and demographic metadata were provided uncurated, with the amount varying by source and participant.

Sequencing was carried out using peripheral blood. This sequence originates from a human donor in a cohort sampled during active COVID-19. Here the chain combines TRBV28 and TRBJ2-2, with the D gene too uncertain to name. The CDR3 protein is CASIQVNTGELFF. The nucleotides are TGTGCCAGCATTCAGGTTAACACCGGGGAGCTGTTTTTT.